The 27 T cell receptor beta chains below all came from one sample that was sequenced in a study of blood T cell repertoires in COVID-19. Generated by immunoSEQ multiplex PCR, the TCRdb table keeps only in-frame clones and is missing some. This table has 60,000 or so clones, around 80% appearing once. The sample comprised peripheral blood. The receptors were sampled from an elderly woman with acute or convalescent COVID-19.

V is TRBV6-6 and J is TRBJ2-7; 10 nucleotides line up with TRBD2. Trimming at V came to 5 bases and at J to 6 bases, leaving 4 bases not matched to a gene. Looked up from germline, CDR1 is MNHNY and CDR2 is SVGAGI (reference sequence). The CDR3 contains 13 residues. The CDR3 loop is CASSRTSGAEQYF. DNA of the CDR3: TGTGCCAGCAGTAGGACTAGCGGAGCCGAGCAGTACTTC.

The chain is built from TRBV2 and TRBJ1-4, with TRBD1 matching over 11 bases. The V gene's germline CDR1 is SNHLY and CDR2 FYNNEI. V was clipped by 8 bases and J by 7 bases; unmatched bases: 3. The CDR3 spans 13 residues. This chain's CDR3 is CASRDRGGEKLFF. CDR3 DNA sequence: TGTGCCAGCCGGGACAGGGGGGGTGAAAAACTGTTTTTT. Combining the CDR3 with reference TRBV2 and TRBJ1-4 gives the whole variable domain EPEVTQTPSHQVTQMGQEVILRCVPISNHLYFYWYRQILGQKVEFLVSFYNNEISEKSEIFDDQFSVERPDGSNFTLKIRSTKLEDSAMYFCASRDRGGEKLFFGSGTQLSVL.

The V call is TRBV3-1 (or the pseudogene TRBV3-2), the J call TRBJ2-1, with 9 bases fitting TRBD2. CDR3 length equals 17 residues. CDR1 and CDR2 (germline): LGHDT, YNNKEL (reference sequence). The trim removed 1 base at V and 5 bases at J, leaving 9 bases unmatched. CDR3 DNA: TGTGCCAGCAGCCAAGGGTGGAGTAGCGGGGGAAACAATGAGCAGTTCTTC. Protein product: CASSQGWSSGGNNEQFF.

This clone was seen just once. This rearrangement joins TRBV10-3 to TRBJ1-5; D gene unclear. The CDR3 length is 12 residues. Germline-derived CDR1 and CDR2 are ENHRY and SYGVKD. V was shortened by 8 bases and J by 3 bases, with 8 bases between the two germline ends. CDR3 sequence reads: CAIGGYNQPQHF. The CDR3, as DNA: TGTGCCATCGGCGGTTACAATCAGCCCCAGCATTTT.

This clone was observed a handful of times. The CDR3 is CASSPPGTYNSPLHF. CDR3 in DNA: TGTGCCAGCAGTCCCCCGGGGACCTATAATTCACCCCTCCACTTT. The chain couples TRBV25-1 to TRBJ1-6; D is unclear. This CDR3 spans 15 amino acids. Trimming pared 5 bases from V and 2 bases from J, leaving 10 bases between. Germline V CDR1 and CDR2: MGHDK, SYGVNS.

This chain connects TRBV20-1 to TRBJ2-5; D is ambiguous. CDR3 length: 13 amino acids. The ends were cut back, 3 bases at V and 1 base at J, with 9 bases in the middle. CDR1 and CDR2 (germline): DFQATT, SNEGSKA (reference sequence). Here the CDR3 reads CSASLRPQETQYF. As DNA, the CDR3 is TGCAGTGCTAGTCTCAGGCCCCAAGAGACCCAGTACTTC.

The V call is TRBV7-2, the J call TRBJ1-5, with 8 nucleotides matching TRBD1. This CDR3 is 14 amino acids long. In germline, CDR1 is SGHTA, CDR2 FQGNSA. V trimming: 3 bases; J trimming: 8 bases; junction bases outside the gene matches: 6. This CDR3 reads CASSFTGGAEPQHF. In DNA form, the CDR3 reads TGTGCCAGCAGCTTCACAGGGGGTGCAGAGCCCCAGCATTTT. The full variable domain, rest sourced from reference TRBV7-2 and TRBJ1-5, is GAGVSQSPSNKVTEKGKDVELRCDPISGHTALYWYRQSLGQGLEFLIYFQGNSAPDKSGLPSDRFSAERTGGSVSTLTIQRTQQEDSAVYLCASSFTGGAEPQHFGDGTRLSIL.

This sequence joins TRBV5-4 and TRBJ2-5; TRBD2 matches 11 bases. Germline V gives CDR1 SGHNT, CDR2 YYREEE (reference sequence). V was clipped by 3 bases and J by 5 bases; unmatched bases: 6. The length of the CDR3 is 15 residues. The CDR3 loop is CASSSLAGAVETQYF. CDR3 nucleotide sequence: TGTGCCAGCAGCTCACTAGCGGGGGCCGTTGAGACCCAGTACTTC.

The chain uses TRBV18 and TRBJ2-3; the D gene is possibly TRBD1 (5 bases). The CDR3 is 13 residues long. From germline, CDR1 is KGHSH and CDR2 LQKENI. V shed 1 base and J shed 5 bases, with 7 bases lying between them. As DNA, the CDR3 is TGTGCCAGCTCACCACGAAGGGGAGATACGCAGTATTTT. This encodes CASSPRRGDTQYF.

The CDR3 sequence: CASSPTSGGTNEQFF. In DNA, the CDR3 is TGTGCCAGCAGTCCAACTAGCGGGGGGACTAATGAGCAGTTCTTC. The chain links TRBV28 to TRBJ2-1; 12 bases align to TRBD2. The V gene's germline CDR1 is MDHEN and CDR2 SYDVKM. With 5 bases clipped from V and 7 bases from J, the junction kept 6 bases outside the gene matches. The CDR3 sequence is 15 residues long.

This chain links TRBV6-2 or TRBV6-3 with TRBJ1-2, with 10 bases identical to TRBD1. Germline V gene lookup returns CDR1 MNHEY and CDR2 SVGEGT. The V segment lost 4 bases and the J segment 2 bases; nucleotides outside the gene matches: 10. The CDR3 length is 17 residues. DNA for the CDR3: TGTGCCAGCAGTTCGAACCAAAAGGGACAGGGGAACTATGGCTACACCTTC. Translating it yields CASSSNQKGQGNYGYTF.

V gene TRBV12-3 or TRBV12-4 combines with J gene TRBJ1-6; 7 bases align to TRBD1. J gave up 11 bases and V 6 bases, and 4 bases lay outside the gene matches. The CDR3 has 12 amino acids. The CDR3 loop is CASSRDSTPLHF. In nucleotides, the CDR3 is TGTGCCAGCAGCCGGGACAGCACACCCCTCCACTTT.

This clone was recorded once. This sequence joins TRBV1 and TRBJ1-1; the tabulated D call, TRBD1, remains unverified against the DNA. TRBV1 is given as a pseudogene. This CDR3 has 13 amino acids. The chain's CDR3 is CTSSHDSSTEAFF. The CDR3 bases are TGCACCAGCAGCCATGACAGTTCCACTGAAGCTTTCTTT.

The CDR3: CASSLGTGPRTQYF. The CDR3 DNA follows: TGTGCCAGCAGCTTGGGGACAGGCCCCCGGACCCAGTACTTC. The rearrangement links TRBV5-6 to TRBJ2-5; 7 bases are shared with TRBD1. From germline, CDR1 is SGHDT and CDR2 YYEEEE. The CDR3 runs to 14 residues. V lost 0 bases to trimming and J lost 7 bases; unmatched junction nucleotides: 6.

V usage is TRBV10-3 and J usage is TRBJ2-5, with unresolved D. The CDR3 consists of 15 residues. Looked up from germline, CDR1 is ENHRY and CDR2 is SYGVKD. Trimming left V 0 bases short and J 5 bases short, with 13 bases between. CDR3 DNA: TGTGCCATCAGTGAGTCGGCGGCCACGGAGGAGACCCAGTACTTC. This sequence encodes CAISESAATEETQYF.

V and J are TRBV19 and TRBJ1-1, with 7 bases that match TRBD1. J was trimmed by 4 bases and V by 4 bases; bases with no gene match: 12. The CDR3 contains 16 residues. Germline V gene lookup returns CDR1 LNHDA and CDR2 SQIVND (reference sequence). The CDR3 bases are TGTGCCAGTAGTACCCGACAGGGCGCCCCGGGCACTGAAGCTTTCTTT. Translated: CASSTRQGAPGTEAFF.

This clone was found a few times. The rearrangement uses TRBV29-1 and TRBJ1-1; the match to TRBD1 covers 8 bases. V was clipped by 7 bases and J by 1 base; unmatched bases: 5. CDR3 length equals 13 residues. Germline CDR1 reads SQVTM; CDR2 reads ANQGSEA. Here the CDR3 reads CSGGQVANTEAFF. CDR3 coding DNA: TGCAGCGGGGGACAGGTAGCGAACACTGAAGCTTTCTTT.

This clone was counted between two and nine times. The chain links TRBV5-6 to TRBJ1-2; 12 bases are a match to TRBD1. Trimming removed 4 bases from V and 4 bases from J; junction bases left unmatched: 5. This CDR3 contains 15 residues. Germline assignment: CDR1 SGHDT and CDR2 YYEEEE. CDR3 sequence reads: CASSERDRGPYGYTF. As DNA, the CDR3 is TGTGCCAGCAGCGAAAGGGACAGGGGGCCCTATGGCTACACCTTC.

V gene TRBV21-1 combines with J gene TRBJ1-5; whether TRBD1, the table's D call, matches the DNA was not checked. TRBV21-1 is listed as a pseudogene. The CDR3 consists of 16 residues. CDR3 loop: CASSKVGGHCNQPQHF. CDR3 coding DNA: TGTGCCAGCAGCAAAGTAGGGGGACACTGCAATCAGCCCCAGCATTTT.

V and J are TRBV11-2 and TRBJ2-3, with D tentatively TRBD2 (7 bases). CDR1 is SGHAT, CDR2 FQNNGV, per germline. The CDR3 length is 17 residues. Trimming removed 6 bases at V and 2 bases at J, with 21 bases between. CDR3 in amino acids: CASSKSHGGRVTDTQYF. The CDR3 nucleotides read TGTGCCAGCAGTAAATCACACGGGGGGCGGGTCACAGATACGCAGTATTTT.

This chain joins TRBV18 and TRBJ2-7; TRBD2 matches at 12 bases. The germline V gene has CDR1 KGHSH and CDR2 LQKENI. Germline trimming cut 4 bases from V and 6 bases from J; bases unmatched to any gene: 4. CDR3 length: 14 amino acids. In DNA, the CDR3 is TGTGCCAGCTCACAACTAGCGGGGGGTGGCGAGCAGTACTTC. Its translation is CASSQLAGGGEQYF. Drawing the rest from reference TRBV18 and TRBJ2-7, the complete variable domain is NAGVMQNPRHLVRRRGQEARLRCSPMKGHSHVYWYRQLPEEGLKFMVYLQKENIIDESGMPKERFSAEFPKEGPSILRIQQVVRGDSAAYFCASSQLAGGGEQYFGPGTRLTVT.

A few counts support this clone. The rearrangement uses TRBV11-2 and TRBJ2-7; TRBD1 might be the D (6 bases). Germline assignment: CDR1 SGHAT and CDR2 FQNNGV. CDR3 size: 14 residues. V shed 3 bases and J shed 1 base, with 10 bases lying between them. This CDR3 reads CASSFTGNSYEQYF. The DNA for the CDR3 is TGTGCCAGCAGCTTCACAGGGAATTCCTACGAGCAGTACTTC.

There are a few counts of this clone. This chain uses TRBV9 with TRBJ1-2; a weak D match, TRBD1 (5 bases). Between the trimmed V and J ends, which lost 0 bases and 7 bases, there was a span of 16 bases. The CDR3 has 15 amino acids. CDR1 and CDR2 from the germline V gene are SGDLS and YYNGEE. The chain's CDR3 is CASSVDPDSSGGYTF. The CDR3 DNA sequence: TGTGCCAGCAGCGTAGACCCAGACAGCTCGGGTGGCTACACCTTC.

The chain couples TRBV7-9 to TRBJ1-1, with D unclear. Trimming took off 4 bases at V and 2 bases at J, with 14 bases between the two ends. This CDR3 spans 15 amino acids. CDR1 and CDR2 (germline): SEHNR, FQNEAQ (reference sequence). The CDR3 DNA sequence: TGTGCCAGCAGCTCAGGAGGACCGCGCAACACTGAAGCTTTCTTT. It specifies CASSSGGPRNTEAFF.

The chain recombines TRBV10-2 with TRBJ2-6, with unresolved D. CDR1 is WSHSY, CDR2 SAAADI, per germline. The CDR3 consists of 14 residues. V gave up 6 bases and J gave up 4 bases, with 10 bases separating them. The CDR3 here is CASSDKTGANVLTF. Here the CDR3 DNA reads TGCGCCAGCAGCGATAAGACAGGGGCCAACGTCCTGACTTTC.

The V call is TRBV7-2, the J call TRBJ2-1; tentative D call: TRBD1 (5 bases). V shed 1 base and J shed 10 bases, with 8 bases lying between them. Germline assignment: CDR1 SGHTA and CDR2 FQGNSA. There are 12 residues in the CDR3. CDR3 bases: TGTGCCAGCAGCTTAGTGGGGCTAGAGCAGTTCTTC. It translates to CASSLVGLEQFF.

The genes are TRBV19 and TRBJ1-1; TRBD1 might be the D (5 bases). CDR1 is LNHDA and CDR2 is SQIVND in the germline V gene (reference sequence). CDR3 length: 13 amino acids. Trimming took off 7 bases at V and 6 bases at J, with 15 bases between the two ends. The CDR3 loop reads CASTLGEVPEAFF. CDR3 coding DNA: TGTGCCAGTACGCTAGGGGAGGTCCCTGAAGCTTTCTTT.